Below, 13 T cell receptor beta chains from the same sample are listed, as sequenced in a study of shared clonotypes between healthy human individuals (dated by TCRdb to the early 2020s). Library preparation employed the immunoSEQ multiplex PCR assay. Drawn from immuneACCESS, this table holds only the in-frame rearrangements with V and J called that TCRdb kept. Clones are partly lost; checked studies trace under half to an unresolved V gene and leave the rest unexplained. Within this sample are 500,000 to 650,000 clones, with around 78% of them counted one time only. The ten largest clones capture 12% of the sample. The sequenced material came from PBMCs. These receptors all come from a woman aged 40-49 years in good health. Some clones in this sample may be carry-over from other donors' samples.

The CDR3 protein is CASSLHLAGAYNEQFF. CDR3 coding DNA: TGCGCCAGCAGCCTCCATCTAGCGGGAGCTTACAATGAGCAGTTCTTC. This chain joins TRBV4-3 and TRBJ2-1; TRBD2 agrees at 10 bases. V lost 4 bases to trimming and J lost 4 bases; unmatched junction nucleotides: 7. Looked up from germline, CDR1 is LGHNA and CDR2 is YSLEER. The CDR3 has 16 amino acids.

This clone was observed once. The chain is built from TRBV10-3 and TRBJ2-1; 11 bases are a match to TRBD2. Germline V gives CDR1 ENHRY, CDR2 SYGVKD. The CDR3 totals 13 residues. V lost 6 bases to trimming and J lost 6 bases; unmatched junction nucleotides: 1. In DNA, the CDR3 is TGTGCCATCAGGACTAGCGGGATCAATGAGCAGTTCTTC. This encodes CAIRTSGINEQFF.

V usage is TRBV7-9 and J usage is TRBJ2-3, with 7 bases lining up with TRBD2. J gave up 0 bases and V 11 bases, and 11 bases lay outside the gene matches. This CDR3 contains 15 residues. Germline lookup yields CDR1 SEHNR and CDR2 FQNEAQ (reference sequence). The CDR3, as DNA: TGTGCCTCAGAGGCGGGAGACGCTAGCACAGATACGCAGTATTTT. It is translated as CASEAGDASTDTQYF.

The V gene is TRBV19, the J gene TRBJ2-7, with TRBD2 matching over 9 bases. Trimming cost V 4 bases and J 0 bases; bases outside gene matches: 1. This CDR3 is built from 14 residues. Looked up from germline, CDR1 is LNHDA and CDR2 is SQIVND (reference sequence). The CDR3 loop is CASSRTSDSYEQYF. Written as DNA, the CDR3 is TGTGCCAGTAGTAGGACTAGCGACTCCTACGAGCAGTACTTC.

The chain recombines TRBV15 with TRBJ1-3; D remains unclear. The CDR3 is 16 amino acids. Trimming left V 0 bases short and J 4 bases short, with 13 bases between. Germline CDR1 is LNHNV and CDR2 is YYDKDF (reference sequence). Written as DNA, the CDR3 is TGTGCCACCAGCAGAGATCAGAGATCCTCCGGAAACACCATATATTTT. This codes for CATSRDQRSSGNTIYF.

This chain links TRBV15 with TRBJ2-2; D is ambiguous. From germline, CDR1 is LNHNV and CDR2 YYDKDF (reference sequence). Trimming shortened V by 5 bases and J by 6 bases, and 13 bases separated the two germline ends. CDR3 length: 14 residues. Here the CDR3 reads CATSPDSGAGELFF. The CDR3 bases are TGTGCCACCAGCCCCGACTCTGGCGCCGGGGAGCTGTTTTTT.

This clone was detected ten times or more. V is TRBV27 and J is TRBJ2-7, with 7 bases lining up with TRBD1. V shed 5 bases, J shed 4 bases, and the junction held 8 bases outside the gene matches. The germline gives CDR1 MNHEY, CDR2 SMNVEV (reference sequence). This CDR3 has 14 amino acids. CDR3 bases: TGTGCCAGCAGTATGAAGGGGGCGGAGTACGAGCAGTACTTC. Residues: CASSMKGAEYEQYF.

The rearrangement uses TRBV30 and TRBJ2-5; perhaps TRBD2 as D (5 bases). Germline V lookup: CDR1 GTSNPN, CDR2 SVGIG (reference sequence). The V end lost 0 bases, the J end lost 4 bases, and 12 bases lay between the germline ends. CDR3 length equals 14 residues. This CDR3 reads CAWSVPGVAETQYF. CDR3 nucleotide sequence: TGTGCCTGGAGTGTACCCGGGGTAGCAGAGACCCAGTACTTC.

The rearrangement links TRBV18 to TRBJ2-7; 8 nucleotides agree with TRBD1. V gave up 3 bases and J gave up 9 bases; unmatched junction bases: 10. The length of the CDR3 is 14 residues. Germline assignment: CDR1 KGHSH and CDR2 LQKENI. CDR3 residues: CASSPLDREVAQYF. The CDR3 region has the DNA TGTGCCAGCTCACCTTTGGACAGGGAGGTTGCGCAGTACTTC.

V and J are TRBV7-9 and TRBJ2-1, with D perhaps assigned TRBD1 or TRBD2 (5 bases each). V was pared by 6 bases and J by 15 bases, with 24 bases between. The CDR3 is 14 amino acids. CDR1 is SEHNR, CDR2 FQNEAQ, per germline (reference sequence). CDR3 protein: CASSSSTGAPLPFF. The CDR3 DNA sequence: TGTGCCAGCAGTTCCTCCACCGGGGCCCCCCTCCCGTTCTTC.

The chain joins TRBV6-1 to TRBJ1-4; weak D call: TRBD1 (5 bases). Trimming shortened V by 6 bases and J by 0 bases, and 11 bases separated the two germline ends. Germline V gives CDR1 MNHNS, CDR2 SASEGT. CDR3 length equals 15 residues. The CDR3 loop reads CASSRAGATNEKLFF. Here the CDR3 DNA reads TGTGCCAGCAGCCGTGCGGGGGCAACTAATGAAAAACTGTTTTTT.

This chain uses TRBV4-3 with TRBJ2-5, with D perhaps being TRBD1 or TRBD2 (6 bases each). The germline gives CDR1 LGHNA, CDR2 YSLEER. The CDR3 extends over 14 amino acids. Trimming took 0 bases from V and 9 from J, leaving 14 bases between them. CDR3 in amino acids: CASSQDSGGQPQYF. The CDR3 nucleotides read TGCGCCAGCAGCCAAGATAGTGGGGGGCAGCCCCAGTACTTC.

The chain links TRBV28 to TRBJ1-5; TRBD1 might be the D (6 bases). Germline V gene data show CDR1 as MDHEN and CDR2 as SYDVKM. The CDR3 contains 15 residues. The V end lost 6 bases, the J end lost 1 base, and 13 bases lay between the germline ends. Here the CDR3 DNA reads TGTGCCAGCAGCTATACAGGGTGGAGCAATCAGCCCCAGCATTTT. Encoded protein: CASSYTGWSNQPQHF.